The 24 T cell receptor beta chains presented below share a single source sample, sequenced in a study of cytomegalovirus exposure and HLA in healthy donors. PCR was performed using 60 Vbeta and 13 Jbeta primers. Sequenced by immunoSEQ multiplex PCR; TCRdb stores in-frame clones only, minus some. The sample includes roughly 200,000 clones, more than 75% of them seen just once. Sequencing was carried out using PBMCs. The origin of the receptors is a middle-aged man in good health and CMV-seropositive.

This sequence joins TRBV7-2 and TRBJ2-1; 11 bases align to TRBD2. CDR1 SGHTA and CDR2 FQGNSA come from the germline V gene. The CDR3 is 17 residues long. J gave up 10 bases and V 3 bases, and 14 bases lay outside the gene matches. DNA of the CDR3: TGTGCCAGCAGCTTGTCTCCGGCACTAGCGGGAGCTGGAGAGCAGTTCTTC. This codes for CASSLSPALAGAGEQFF.

The rearrangement joins TRBV5-4 to TRBJ2-7; D is unresolved. V lost 3 bases and J lost 0, with 7 bases in between. Germline CDR1 SGHNT, CDR2 YYREEE (reference sequence). CDR3 length equals 13 residues. CDR3 DNA: TGTGCCAGCAGCTCCCTTAGCTCCTACGAGCAGTACTTC. Translated: CASSSLSSYEQYF.

This chain connects TRBV14 to TRBJ2-7; TRBD1 might be the D (5 bases). The CDR3 consists of 14 residues. CDR1 and CDR2 from the germline V gene are SGHDN and FVKESK. V was shortened by 6 bases and J by 0 bases, with 12 bases between the two germline ends. CDR3 coding DNA: TGTGCCAGCAGTACCAGGGAAAACTCCTACGAGCAGTACTTC. Its protein product is CASSTRENSYEQYF.

The table lists this clone with a count of one. This chain links TRBV6-5 with TRBJ2-3; D possibly corresponds to TRBD1 (6 bases). V was clipped by 0 bases and J by 2 bases, with 9 bases between them. This CDR3 is 15 amino acids long. CDR1 and CDR2 from the germline V gene are MNHEY and SVGAGI. Here the CDR3 reads CASSYSAGVTDTQYF. Here the CDR3 DNA reads TGTGCCAGCAGTTACTCGGCAGGGGTCACAGATACGCAGTATTTT.

The chain employs TRBV9 and TRBJ2-3; the D gene is possibly TRBD2 (5 bases). The CDR3 is 15 residues long. Germline loops: CDR1 SGDLS, CDR2 YYNGEE. Trimming shortened V by 3 bases and J by 2 bases, and 13 bases separated the two germline ends. CDR3 residues: CASSAHPGYTDTQYF. Here the CDR3 DNA reads TGTGCCAGCAGCGCCCATCCGGGGTACACAGATACGCAGTATTTT.

This sequence joins TRBV7-3 and TRBJ2-5; 8 positions agree with TRBD2. J gave up 4 bases and V 5 bases, and 3 bases lay outside the gene matches. CDR1 SGHTA and CDR2 FQGTGA come from the germline V gene. This CDR3 spans 13 amino acids. This CDR3 is CASSPGLGETQYF. CDR3 DNA sequence: TGTGCCAGCAGCCCGGGACTAGGAGAGACCCAGTACTTC.

This sequence joins TRBV5-1 and TRBJ1-2; TRBD1 matches at 9 bases. This CDR3 has 15 amino acids. With 3 bases clipped from V and 7 bases from J, the junction kept 10 bases outside the gene matches. The germline CDR1 and CDR2 sequences are SGHRS and YFSETQ. This CDR3 is CASSYTRDRVGGYTF. CDR3 coding DNA: TGCGCCAGCAGCTACACCCGGGACAGGGTGGGTGGCTACACCTTC.

This clone is large (0.1 to 1%) within its sample. Other DNA sequences in this sample translate to the same CDR3. This chain joins TRBV19 and TRBJ2-2; 8 bases are shared with TRBD1. Germline loops: CDR1 LNHDA, CDR2 SQIVND (reference sequence). CDR3 length equals 15 residues. J gave up 7 bases and V 5 bases, and 9 bases lay outside the gene matches. In DNA form, the CDR3 reads TGTGCCAGTAGTTCACGGACAGGGCTGGGCGGGGAGCTGTTTTTT. As protein: CASSSRTGLGGELFF.

The gene calls are TRBV9 and TRBJ1-6; 7 positions agree with TRBD1. Germline CDR1 is SGDLS and CDR2 is YYNGEE. V was clipped by 3 bases and J by 10 bases; unmatched bases: 4. This CDR3 comprises 13 residues. The CDR3 DNA is TGTGCCAGCAGCGCTAACAGGGGCTCACCCCTCCACTTT. Its protein is CASSANRGSPLHF.

The chain links TRBV7-7 to TRBJ2-7; the match to TRBD2 covers 10 bases. The V and J ends lost 4 bases and 4 bases, in that order; junction bases with no gene match: 7. CDR1 SSHAT and CDR2 FNYEAQ come from the germline V gene (reference sequence). The CDR3 sequence is 15 residues long. CDR3 bases: TGTGCCAGCAGCTCCCTAGCGGGAGAGGTATACGAGCAGTACTTC. Protein sequence: CASSSLAGEVYEQYF.

The V call is TRBV27, the J call TRBJ2-3; the D is unclear. The V end was cut by 0 bases, the J end by 3 bases, with 13 bases between. Germline CDR1 and CDR2: MNHEY and SMNVEV (reference sequence). The CDR3 is 16 amino acids. Here the CDR3 reads CASSLSSLGSTDTQYF. For the CDR3, the DNA is TGTGCCAGCAGTTTATCTAGCTTGGGTAGTACAGATACGCAGTATTTT.

The V gene is TRBV30, the J gene TRBJ2-7; possibly TRBD2 for D (5 bases). The CDR3 consists of 14 residues. Trimming shortened V by 0 bases and J by 7 bases, and 16 bases separated the two germline ends. Germline lookup yields CDR1 GTSNPN and CDR2 SVGIG (reference sequence). CDR3 DNA: TGTGCCTGGAGTGTCTTTGGAGGTGGTGGGGAGCAGTACTTC. As protein: CAWSVFGGGGEQYF.

This clone occurred a few times. The V call is TRBV5-1, the J call TRBJ2-1, with 7 bases fitting TRBD1. The length of the CDR3 is 15 residues. Trimming removed 6 bases from V and 0 bases from J; junction bases left unmatched: 6. Germline V gene lookup returns CDR1 SGHRS and CDR2 YFSETQ. The CDR3 loop reads CASTPGQSSYNEQFF. Written as DNA, the CDR3 is TGCGCCAGCACCCCGGGACAGTCCTCCTACAATGAGCAGTTCTTC.

The chain recombines TRBV6-4 with TRBJ2-3, with D perhaps matching TRBD2 (5 bases). The CDR3 sequence is 13 residues long. The V and J ends lost 4 bases and 3 bases respectively, with 8 bases between them. Germline V gene data show CDR1 as MRHNA and CDR2 as SNTAGT. The CDR3 sequence: CASSVGETDTQYF. The DNA for the CDR3 is TGTGCCAGCAGTGTCGGGGAGACAGATACGCAGTATTTT.

The chain has TRBV7-3 and TRBJ2-7; TRBD1 matches at 9 bases. CDR1 is SGHTA, CDR2 FQGTGA, per germline. This CDR3 region has 12 residues. Germline trimming cut 10 bases from V and 3 bases from J; bases unmatched to any gene: 4. CDR3 amino acids: CATGQGYYEQYF. The CDR3 nucleotides read TGTGCCACGGGACAGGGATACTACGAGCAGTACTTC.

This chain's CDR3 is CASSSGRENTEAFF. The CDR3 nucleotides read TGTGCCAGTAGTTCCGGACGGGAGAACACTGAAGCTTTCTTT. The V call is TRBV19, the J call TRBJ1-1, with unresolved D. CDR3 length: 14 residues. Trimming removed 5 bases at V and 1 base at J, with 11 bases between. Germline assignment: CDR1 LNHDA and CDR2 SQIVND (reference sequence).

The chain links TRBV7-9 to TRBJ2-7; 13 positions match TRBD2. CDR1 and CDR2 (germline): SEHNR, FQNEAQ (reference sequence). The CDR3 is 16 amino acids. With 5 bases clipped from V and 2 bases from J, the junction kept 6 bases outside the gene matches. In DNA, the CDR3 is TGTGCCAGCAGCCCGGGACTAGCGGGGCCTCCCTACGAGCAGTACTTC. Translating it yields CASSPGLAGPPYEQYF.

The chain carries TRBV14 and TRBJ1-1; D remains unclear. Germline assignment: CDR1 SGHDN and CDR2 FVKESK. The CDR3 runs to 12 residues. CDR3 amino acids: CAAVDRNTEAFF. The CDR3 region has the DNA TGTGCAGCTGTAGATCGGAACACTGAAGCTTTCTTT.

V usage is TRBV4-1 and J usage is TRBJ1-2; 9 bases are shared with TRBD1. Trimming at V came to 1 base and at J to 8 bases, leaving 5 bases not matched to a gene. Per the germline V gene, CDR1 is MGHRA and CDR2 is YSYEKL. The CDR3 has 14 residues. CDR3 coding DNA: TGCGCCAGCAGCCAAGTTGGGACAGGGAAGGGCTACACCTTC. Its translation is CASSQVGTGKGYTF.

The V gene is TRBV15, the J gene TRBJ2-7, with 10 bases aligning to TRBD1. Germline V lookup: CDR1 LNHNV, CDR2 YYDKDF (reference sequence). The V and J ends lost 5 bases and 4 bases, in that order; junction bases with no gene match: 5. The length of the CDR3 is 14 residues. The CDR3 DNA follows: TGTGCCACCAGCCTACAGGGACAGGGGTACGAGCAGTACTTC. Amino acids: CATSLQGQGYEQYF. Complete variable domain (other parts from reference TRBV15 and TRBJ2-7): DAMVIQNPRYQVTQFGKPVTLSCSQTLNHNVMYWYQQKSSQAPKLLFHYYDKDFNNEADTPDNFQSRRPNTSFCFLDIRSPGLGDTAMYLCATSLQGQGYEQYFGPGTRLTVT.

V is TRBV4-2 and J is TRBJ2-3; 11 bases line up with TRBD2. The CDR3 consists of 18 residues. V shed 0 bases, J shed 1 base, and the junction held 6 bases outside the gene matches. CDR1 and CDR2 from the germline V gene are LGHNA and YNFKEQ. CDR3 protein: CASSQELAGAGGTDTQYF. Here the CDR3 DNA reads TGTGCCAGCAGCCAAGAACTAGCGGGAGCCGGGGGCACAGATACGCAGTATTTT.

Only a few counts were recorded for this clone. The chain links TRBV6-4 to TRBJ2-7, with D possibly TRBD1 on 6 matching bases. The germline V and J ends were trimmed by 9 bases and 2 bases, with 23 bases remaining between them. From germline, CDR1 is MRHNA and CDR2 SNTAGT. The CDR3 covers 16 residues. CDR3 sequence: CASPKDSPWAAYEQYF. CDR3 coding DNA: TGTGCCAGTCCAAAGGACAGCCCATGGGCCGCCTACGAGCAGTACTTC.

The rearrangement joins TRBV18 to TRBJ2-7; TRBD2 is a possible D gene (5 bases). V was shortened by 4 bases and J by 0 bases, with 10 bases between the two germline ends. The CDR3 spans 14 residues. In germline, CDR1 is KGHSH, CDR2 LQKENI. DNA for the CDR3: TGTGCCAGCTCACGAAACCGGGACTCCTACGAGCAGTACTTC. Its translation: CASSRNRDSYEQYF.

This chain joins TRBV6-5 and TRBJ1-4; D is unclear. CDR3 length equals 14 residues. Germline lookup yields CDR1 MNHEY and CDR2 SVGAGI. Trimming removed 0 bases at V and 8 bases at J, with 10 bases between. The CDR3, as DNA: TGTGCCAGCAGTTACTCGACTCCACTGGAAAAACTGTTTTTT. It encodes CASSYSTPLEKLFF.